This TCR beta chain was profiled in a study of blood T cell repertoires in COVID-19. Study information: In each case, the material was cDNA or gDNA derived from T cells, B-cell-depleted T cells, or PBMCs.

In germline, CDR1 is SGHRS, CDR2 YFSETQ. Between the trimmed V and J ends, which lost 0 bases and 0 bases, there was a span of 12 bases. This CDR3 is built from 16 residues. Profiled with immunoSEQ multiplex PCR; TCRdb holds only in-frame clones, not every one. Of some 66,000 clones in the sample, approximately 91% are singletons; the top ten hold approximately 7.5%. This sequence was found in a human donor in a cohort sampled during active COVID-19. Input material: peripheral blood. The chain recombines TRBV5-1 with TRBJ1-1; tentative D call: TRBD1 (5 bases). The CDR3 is CASSLDSGGMNTEAFF. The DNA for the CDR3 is TGCGCCAGCAGCTTGGATTCCGGGGGGATGAACACTGAAGCTTTCTTT.